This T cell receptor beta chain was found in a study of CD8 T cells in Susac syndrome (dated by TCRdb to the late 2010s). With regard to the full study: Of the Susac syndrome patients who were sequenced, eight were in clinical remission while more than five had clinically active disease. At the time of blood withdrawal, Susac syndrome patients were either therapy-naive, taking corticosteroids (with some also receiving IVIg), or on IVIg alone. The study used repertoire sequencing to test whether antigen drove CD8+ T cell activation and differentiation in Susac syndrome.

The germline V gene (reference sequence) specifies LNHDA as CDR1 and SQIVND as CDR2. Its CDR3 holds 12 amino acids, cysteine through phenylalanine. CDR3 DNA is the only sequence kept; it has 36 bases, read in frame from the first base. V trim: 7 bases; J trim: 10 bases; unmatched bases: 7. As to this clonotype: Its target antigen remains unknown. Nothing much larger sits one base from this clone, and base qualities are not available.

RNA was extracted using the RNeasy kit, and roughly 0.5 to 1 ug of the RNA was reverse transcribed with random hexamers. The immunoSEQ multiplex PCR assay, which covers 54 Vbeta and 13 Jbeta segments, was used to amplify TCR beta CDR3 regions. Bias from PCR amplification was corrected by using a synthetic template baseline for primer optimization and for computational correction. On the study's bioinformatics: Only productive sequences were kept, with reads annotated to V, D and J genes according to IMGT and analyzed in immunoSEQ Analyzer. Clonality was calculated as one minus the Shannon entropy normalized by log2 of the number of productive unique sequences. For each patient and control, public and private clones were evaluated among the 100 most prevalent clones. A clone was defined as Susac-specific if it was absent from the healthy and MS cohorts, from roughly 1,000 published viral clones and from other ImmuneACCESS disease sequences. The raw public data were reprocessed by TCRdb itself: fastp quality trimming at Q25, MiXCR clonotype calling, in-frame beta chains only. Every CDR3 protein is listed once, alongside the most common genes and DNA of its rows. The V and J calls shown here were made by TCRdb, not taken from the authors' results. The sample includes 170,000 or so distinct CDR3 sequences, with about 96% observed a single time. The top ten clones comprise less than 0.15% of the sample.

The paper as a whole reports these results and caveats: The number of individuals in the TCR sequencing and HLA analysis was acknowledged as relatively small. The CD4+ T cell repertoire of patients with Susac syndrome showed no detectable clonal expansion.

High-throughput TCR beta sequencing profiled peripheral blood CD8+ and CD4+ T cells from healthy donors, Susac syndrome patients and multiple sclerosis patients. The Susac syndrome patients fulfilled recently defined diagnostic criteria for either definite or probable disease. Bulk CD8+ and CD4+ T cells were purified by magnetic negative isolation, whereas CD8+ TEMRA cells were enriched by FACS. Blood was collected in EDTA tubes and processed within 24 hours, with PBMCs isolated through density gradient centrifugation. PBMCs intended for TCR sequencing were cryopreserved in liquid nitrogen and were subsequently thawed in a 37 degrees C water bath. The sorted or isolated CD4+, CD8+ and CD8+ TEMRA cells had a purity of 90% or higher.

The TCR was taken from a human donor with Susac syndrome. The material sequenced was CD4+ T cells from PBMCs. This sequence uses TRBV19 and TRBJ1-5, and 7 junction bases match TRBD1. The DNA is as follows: TGTGCCAGTACACAGGGGTTTAAACCCCAGCATTTT. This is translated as CASTQGFKPQHF.